This entry lists 10 T cell receptor beta chains sequenced from one sample in a study of blood T cell repertoires in COVID-19. Method: immunoSEQ multiplex PCR; TCRdb's copy keeps in-frame clones and lacks some. The sample includes about 300,000 clones, under 90% seen only once; the top ten take about 4.1%. Sequenced material: PBMCs or T cells enriched from blood (not recorded which). The receptors stem from a man between 25 and 39 years old who had recovered from COVID-19.

The rearrangement joins TRBV2 to TRBJ1-2, with TRBD1 matching 7 bases. From germline, CDR1 is SNHLY and CDR2 FYNNEI. The CDR3 spans 16 residues. Unmatched junction bases numbered 12, after V lost 5 bases and J lost 3 bases. The CDR3 reads CASSKTHDREDYGYTF. The CDR3 DNA is TGTGCCAGCAGTAAAACCCATGACAGGGAGGACTATGGCTACACCTTC.

This chain joins TRBV6-4 and TRBJ2-7; TRBD2 agrees at 9 bases. The germline gives CDR1 MRHNA, CDR2 SNTAGT. The CDR3 is 13 amino acids. V trimming: 1 base; J trimming: 6 bases; junction bases outside the gene matches: 1. CDR3 DNA sequence: TGTGCCAGCAGTGACTTGACTAGCGGCGAGCAGTACTTC. The encoded protein is CASSDLTSGEQYF.

The rearrangement joins TRBV3-1 (or the pseudogene TRBV3-2) to TRBJ2-3; no firm D call. The germline CDR1 and CDR2 sequences are LGHDT and YNNKEL (reference sequence). The CDR3 is 15 residues long. Trimming removed 0 bases from V and 0 bases from J, with 7 bases in between. The CDR3 region is CASSQERSSTDTQYF. The CDR3 coding sequence is TGTGCCAGCAGCCAAGAGCGTTCTAGCACAGATACGCAGTATTTT.

The chain recombines TRBV15 with TRBJ1-5, with a weak D call TRBD1 (5 bases). Germline CDR1 LNHNV, CDR2 YYDKDF (reference sequence). V lost 6 bases and J lost 0, with 15 bases in between. This CDR3 has 16 residues. CDR3 coding DNA: TGTGCCACCAGGCCCGGGAGGGGTCTTAGCAATCAGCCCCAGCATTTT. Its translation: CATRPGRGLSNQPQHF.

This chain links TRBV2 with TRBJ1-5; possibly TRBD1 for D (5 bases). Trimming cost V 3 bases and J 2 bases, with 11 bases left between them. This CDR3 is built from 15 residues. Germline V lookup: CDR1 SNHLY, CDR2 FYNNEI. This CDR3 is CASSDGGERNQPQHF. The CDR3 coding sequence is TGTGCCAGCAGTGATGGAGGGGAACGCAATCAGCCCCAGCATTTT.

This sequence joins TRBV7-2 and TRBJ2-7; D may be TRBD1 (6 bases). CDR1 is SGHTA, CDR2 FQGNSA, per germline. Trimming cost V 1 base and J 8 bases, with 18 bases left between them. This CDR3 comprises 15 residues. Written as DNA, the CDR3 is TGTGCCAGCAGCTTAGTACCTGGCAGGGGTCAGAAGCAGTACTTC. Protein: CASSLVPGRGQKQYF.

The V gene is TRBV6-5, the J gene TRBJ2-3, with TRBD2 identical over 8 bases. The germline V gene has CDR1 MNHEY and CDR2 SVGAGI. After removal of 7 bases from V and 2 bases from J, the junction contained 5 bases not matched to a gene. There are 14 residues in the CDR3. CDR3 in amino acids: CASILGGATDTQYF. DNA for the CDR3: TGTGCCAGCATTCTCGGGGGGGCCACAGATACGCAGTATTTT.

The chain has TRBV5-1 and TRBJ1-3; TRBD1 is a possible D gene (6 bases). Germline CDR1 SGHRS, CDR2 YFSETQ. The CDR3 runs to 17 residues. Trimming stripped 3 bases from V and 4 bases from J, with 20 bases between. The CDR3 nucleotides read TGCGCCAGCAGCTCCCAGGACAGCTCTCTGTCCGGAAACACCATATATTTT. Protein sequence: CASSSQDSSLSGNTIYF.

The V and J genes are TRBV28 and TRBJ1-2; 7 positions match TRBD1. Trimming took 6 bases from V and 3 from J; bases not matched to a gene: 10. The germline gives CDR1 MDHEN, CDR2 SYDVKM. This CDR3 spans 15 amino acids. CDR3 DNA sequence: TGTGCCAGCAGCTCCTTGACAGGGTGGGACTATGGCTACACCTTC. Its protein is CASSSLTGWDYGYTF.

The chain uses TRBV11-3 and TRBJ1-6; possible D gene TRBD1, 6 bases. There are 14 residues in the CDR3. V was pared by 3 bases and J by 9 bases, with 12 bases between. Per germline, CDR1 SGHNT and CDR2 YENEEA. The CDR3 DNA reads TGTGCCAGCAGCTTCTTACAGGGATTTTCACCCCTCCACTTT. Translation gives CASSFLQGFSPLHF. The whole variable domain, remainder taken from reference TRBV11-3 and TRBJ1-6, is EAGVVQSPRYKIIEKKQPVAFWCNPISGHNTLYWYLQNLGQGPELLIRYENEEAVDDSQLPKDRFSAERLKGVDSTLKIQPAELGDSAVYLCASSFLQGFSPLHFGNGTRLTVT.